These 26 T cell receptor beta chains were sequenced from one sample in a study of cytomegalovirus exposure and HLA in healthy donors. Both 60 Vbeta primers and 13 Jbeta primers went into the PCR. Repertoires were generated with immunoSEQ multiplex PCR, while TCRdb's copy carries only in-frame clones and drops some. This repertoire shows about 170,000 clones, roughly 80% found once; its top ten account for roughly 5%. The sample taken for sequencing was PBMCs. These receptors originate from a man aged 18 to 30 in good health and CMV-seronegative.

This rearrangement joins TRBV18 to TRBJ1-3; D unresolved. V shed 2 bases and J shed 0 bases, with 8 bases lying between them. The CDR3 sequence is 15 residues long. The germline V gene has CDR1 KGHSH and CDR2 LQKENI. The CDR3 DNA is TGTGCCAGCTCACCAGGGCAGCACTCTGGAAACACCATATATTTT. Its protein is CASSPGQHSGNTIYF.

V and J are TRBV28 and TRBJ2-6, with 8 nucleotides matching TRBD2. With 2 bases clipped from V and 4 bases from J, the junction kept 10 bases outside the gene matches. Germline V gene data show CDR1 as MDHEN and CDR2 as SYDVKM. This CDR3 spans 18 amino acids. The CDR3 bases are TGTGCCAGCAGTTTACGCCCGGGACTAGTAGGCGGGGCCAACGTCCTGACTTTC. Protein sequence: CASSLRPGLVGGANVLTF.

The rearrangement joins TRBV5-4 to TRBJ1-5; 9 bases are shared with TRBD1. The CDR3 loop spans 14 amino acids. Germline CDR1 is SGHNT and CDR2 is YYREEE (reference sequence). J lost 6 bases, V lost 4 bases, and 5 bases had no gene match. The CDR3 spells CASSLGTGSQPQHF. Written as DNA, the CDR3 is TGTGCCAGCAGCCTCGGGACAGGGAGTCAGCCCCAGCATTTT.

The rearrangement links TRBV5-6 to TRBJ2-1; 11 positions agree with TRBD2. The CDR3 runs to 15 residues. Per germline, CDR1 SGHDT and CDR2 YYEEEE. V trimming: 7 bases; J trimming: 6 bases; junction bases outside the gene matches: 9. This chain's CDR3 is CASRQGLADSNEQFF. CDR3 nucleotides: TGTGCCAGCCGGCAGGGACTAGCGGATTCCAATGAGCAGTTCTTC.

This sequence joins TRBV5-1 and TRBJ1-2; D possibly corresponds to TRBD1 (5 bases). CDR1 and CDR2 (germline): SGHRS, YFSETQ. The CDR3 consists of 15 residues. Between the trimmed V and J ends, which lost 1 base and 1 base, there was a span of 11 bases. In nucleotides, the CDR3 is TGCGCCAGCAGCTTGAGGCAGGGCCTTAACTATGGCTACACCTTC. This sequence encodes CASSLRQGLNYGYTF.

A remark on this clone: The junction differs from germline at one of its ends, possibly a read error. The J gene is TRBJ1-6, the V gene TRBV7-9; 10 nucleotides line up with TRBD1. This CDR3 has 15 amino acids. The germline V gene encodes CDR1 SEHNR and CDR2 FQNEAQ (reference sequence). The CDR3 DNA reads as TGTTCCAGCAGCCGACAGGGGGCAACGAGGGCACCCCTCCACTTT. It translates to CSSSRQGATRAPLHF.

The V and J genes are TRBV10-2 and TRBJ2-2, with 9 bases aligning to TRBD2. The CDR3 runs to 15 residues. Trimming cost V 6 bases and J 4 bases; bases outside gene matches: 6. From germline, CDR1 is WSHSY and CDR2 SAAADI. CDR3: CASSLAGASTGELFF. The CDR3 DNA reads as TGCGCCAGCAGCTTAGCGGGGGCCTCCACCGGGGAGCTGTTTTTT.

The chain joins TRBV5-1 to TRBJ2-3; 9 bases map to TRBD1. The CDR3 length is 16 residues. V trimming: 7 bases; J trimming: 2 bases; junction bases outside the gene matches: 11. CDR1 is SGHRS and CDR2 is YFSETQ in the germline V gene. The CDR3 DNA reads as TGCGCCAGCCGGACAGGGGCCCAACCTTTCACAGATACGCAGTATTTT. As protein: CASRTGAQPFTDTQYF.

This clone appeared a single time. The chain carries TRBV5-1 and TRBJ2-2; D gene ambiguous. The CDR3 consists of 13 residues. CDR1 and CDR2 from the germline V gene are SGHRS and YFSETQ. V lost 4 bases and J lost 6, with 10 bases in between. The DNA of the CDR3 is TGCGCCAGCAGCGAGAACACAGCCGGGGAGCTGTTTTTT. Translating gives CASSENTAGELFF.

The chain employs TRBV9 and TRBJ2-7; TRBD2 agrees at 8 bases. The CDR3 extends over 15 amino acids. Losses at the gene ends were 0 bases for V and 3 bases for J; bases not matched to a gene: 5. Germline CDR1 SGDLS, CDR2 YYNGEE. This CDR3 is CASSVGGTRDYEQYF. CDR3 sequence (DNA): TGTGCCAGCAGCGTAGGGGGGACTAGGGACTACGAGCAGTACTTC.

This clone came up a few times. The chain is built from TRBV29-1 and TRBJ1-1; D not resolved. CDR3 length: 10 amino acids. Germline V gives CDR1 SQVTM, CDR2 ANQGSEA. The V gene lost 6 bases and the J gene lost 1 base, with 3 bases spanning the gap. This CDR3 reads CSVRNTEAFF. DNA for the CDR3: TGCAGCGTGCGGAACACTGAAGCTTTCTTT.

The rearrangement links TRBV20-1 to TRBJ2-1; 7 bases line up with TRBD2. The V gene end was trimmed by 4 bases and the J gene end by 10 bases; junction bases not matched to a gene: 4. CDR1 is DFQATT and CDR2 is SNEGSKA in the germline V gene (reference sequence). This CDR3 is 11 amino acids long. The DNA for the CDR3 is TGCAGTGCTATAGCGGGTGTAGAGCAGTTCTTC. As protein: CSAIAGVEQFF.

V gene TRBV7-8 combines with J gene TRBJ2-5, with a tentative D call TRBD1 (6 bases). The germline V gene encodes CDR1 SGHVS and CDR2 FQNEAQ. Trimming cost V 4 bases and J 5 bases, with 20 bases left between them. The CDR3 consists of 16 residues. The CDR3 nucleotides read TGTGCCAGCAGCTATAGCCCTCTGGGGGCTTTGGAGACCCAGTACTTC. Translated: CASSYSPLGALETQYF.

This clone appeared a single time. The junction departs from germline at one end; a sequencing error may be responsible. Other DNA sequences in the sample encode the same CDR3. The V gene is TRBV15, the J gene TRBJ2-1, with 7 bases lining up with TRBD2. The CDR3 covers 17 residues. Germline-derived CDR1 and CDR2 are LNHNV and YYDKDF (reference sequence). The CDR3 bases are TGTGCTACCAGAGGGCCCCATGGGGGAGGGCAGTACAATGAGCAGTTCTTC. Its protein is CATRGPHGGGQYNEQFF.

The gene calls are TRBV25-1 and TRBJ2-7; a possible D gene is TRBD2 (5 bases). The V end was cut by 3 bases, the J end by 2 bases, with 14 bases between. The CDR3 extends over 15 amino acids. Germline V CDR1 and CDR2: MGHDK, SYGVNS. Here the CDR3 DNA reads TGTGCCAGCAGTGAGTCCGGGATTACCACCTACGAGCAGTACTTC. This gives the protein CASSESGITTYEQYF.

This rearrangement joins TRBV18 to TRBJ2-7, with TRBD1 as a possible D gene (6 bases). The CDR3 is 14 amino acids. V lost 3 bases and J lost 2, with 11 bases in between. Germline CDR1 KGHSH, CDR2 LQKENI. The CDR3 region is CASSPRGRAYEQYF. The CDR3 nucleotides read TGTGCCAGCTCACCCAGGGGCAGGGCCTACGAGCAGTACTTC. Full variable domain (remainder filled in from reference TRBV18 and TRBJ2-7): NAGVMQNPRHLVRRRGQEARLRCSPMKGHSHVYWYRQLPEEGLKFMVYLQKENIIDESGMPKERFSAEFPKEGPSILRIQQVVRGDSAAYFCASSPRGRAYEQYFGPGTRLTVT.

This clone was seen a few times. The chain has TRBV16 and TRBJ1-1; TRBD1 aligns across 7 bases. V gave up 4 bases and J gave up 3 bases; unmatched junction bases: 2. The germline CDR1 and CDR2 sequences are KGHSY and FQNENV. The CDR3 has 13 residues. CDR3 region: CASSPTGHTEAFF. The CDR3 DNA is TGTGCCAGCAGCCCGACAGGGCACACTGAAGCTTTCTTT.

The rearrangement links TRBV19 to TRBJ2-2; TRBD1 matches 7 bases. The CDR3 has 15 amino acids. Germline CDR1 and CDR2: LNHDA and SQIVND (reference sequence). V gave up 5 bases and J gave up 2 bases; unmatched junction bases: 5. DNA for the CDR3: TGTGCCAGTAGTTGGAGACAGGGTAACACCGGGGAGCTGTTTTTT. Amino acids: CASSWRQGNTGELFF.

This clone appeared a single time. This chain connects TRBV19 to TRBJ2-1; 8 bases are a match to TRBD2. Per germline, CDR1 LNHDA and CDR2 SQIVND (reference sequence). The CDR3 loop spans 15 amino acids. J gave up 7 bases and V 3 bases, and 8 bases lay outside the gene matches. The CDR3 coding sequence is TGTGCCAGTAGTATTGACGGGGGGGCACGGAATGAGCAGTTCTTC. Translation gives CASSIDGGARNEQFF.

This clone occurred a few times. The V call is TRBV2, the J call TRBJ2-1, with a weak D call TRBD1 (6 bases). The CDR3 consists of 19 residues. Trimming stripped 6 bases from V and 0 bases from J, with 24 bases between. CDR1 and CDR2 from the germline V gene are SNHLY and FYNNEI. In DNA, the CDR3 is TGTGCCAGCAGGGGACACCGGAACTTTGACCCGAGCTCCTACAATGAGCAGTTCTTC. This sequence encodes CASRGHRNFDPSSYNEQFF.

The DNA of the CDR3 is TGTGCCAGCAGCTTAGTCAACGGGGGACGCACAGATACGCAGTATTTT. It translates to CASSLVNGGRTDTQYF. V gene TRBV11-1 combines with J gene TRBJ2-3, with D perhaps matching TRBD2 (6 bases). CDR1 is SGHAT and CDR2 is FQDESV in the germline V gene (reference sequence). The CDR3 length is 16 residues. Trimming took off 1 base at V and 1 base at J, with 12 bases between the two ends.

This chain connects TRBV5-4 to TRBJ2-3; no clear D. Between the trimmed V and J ends, which lost 4 bases and 0 bases, there was a span of 12 bases. Germline V gene lookup returns CDR1 SGHNT and CDR2 YYREEE (reference sequence). This CDR3 is built from 15 residues. CDR3 sequence: CASSTGATSTDTQYF. The CDR3 DNA sequence: TGTGCCAGCAGCACCGGAGCTACTAGCACAGATACGCAGTATTTT.

CDR3 coding DNA: TGTGGTACAGGGCGAACTTTGGATGGCTACACCTTC. The encoded protein is CGTGRTLDGYTF. V is TRBV6-6 and J is TRBJ1-2, with D maybe TRBD1 (6 bases). The CDR3 runs 12 residues. The germline V gene has CDR1 MNHNY and CDR2 SVGAGI (reference sequence).

The chain carries TRBV2 and TRBJ1-2, with D hard to call. This CDR3 is built from 12 residues. V dropped 9 bases and J dropped 6 bases, with 14 bases sitting between them. Germline V lookup: CDR1 SNHLY, CDR2 FYNNEI. The CDR3 DNA reads TGTGCCAGGAATGACCCGGGTCATGGCTACACCTTC. Translated, it gives CARNDPGHGYTF.

This chain's CDR3 is CASSLEGRGTGELFF. DNA for the CDR3: TGTGCCAGCAGCTTGGAGGGAAGGGGCACCGGGGAGCTGTTTTTT. V is TRBV5-8 and J is TRBJ2-2; D possibly corresponds to TRBD1 (5 bases). Trimming shortened V by 0 bases and J by 4 bases, and 10 bases separated the two germline ends. This CDR3 spans 15 amino acids. Germline CDR1 SGHTS, CDR2 YDEGEE.

This rearrangement joins TRBV14 to TRBJ1-1; D gene ambiguous. This CDR3 is built from 14 residues. Trimming stripped 5 bases from V and 5 bases from J, with 15 bases between. Looked up from germline, CDR1 is SGHDN and CDR2 is FVKESK. The CDR3 DNA is TGTGCCAGCAGCTTCATGGAGGAAGATACTGAAGCTTTCTTT. Its protein product is CASSFMEEDTEAFF. The full variable domain, in which reference TRBV14 and TRBJ1-1 provide the parts outside the CDR3, is EAGVTQFPSHSVIEKGQTVTLRCDPISGHDNLYWYRRVMGKEIKFLLHFVKESKQDESGMPNNRFLAERTGGTYSTLKVQPAELEDSGVYFCASSFMEEDTEAFFGQGTRLTVV.